Below, 12 T cell receptor beta chains from the same sample are listed, as sequenced in a study of T cell changes during pregnancy in multiple sclerosis. Libraries were prepared by immunoSEQ multiplex PCR; TCRdb keeps only in-frame clonotypes and omits some of them. This sample has roughly 45,000 clones, with around 92% found just once. Source: CD8+ T cells from peripheral blood mononuclear cells, taken after pregnancy. These receptors originate from a female donor with multiple sclerosis, enrolled in a pregnancy study.

V usage is TRBV28 and J usage is TRBJ2-7; TRBD2 matches 9 bases. Germline lookup yields CDR1 MDHEN and CDR2 SYDVKM. V shed 5 bases, J shed 6 bases, and the junction held 8 bases outside the gene matches. This CDR3 has 14 residues. This chain's CDR3 is CASSPVAGVAEQYF. The DNA of the CDR3 is TGTGCCAGCAGTCCTGTAGCGGGAGTGGCCGAGCAGTACTTC.

This clone was observed a single time. V is TRBV4-1 and J is TRBJ2-5, with a weak D call TRBD1 (6 bases). The CDR3 sequence is 15 residues long. In germline, CDR1 is MGHRA, CDR2 YSYEKL. Trimming took off 4 bases at V and 2 bases at J, with 14 bases between the two ends. CDR3 protein: CASSRHRDNQETQYF. The CDR3, as DNA: TGCGCCAGCAGCCGGCATAGGGACAATCAAGAGACCCAGTACTTC.

This clone was counted once. In DNA form, the CDR3 reads TGTGCCAGCAGCGTGAGCTCAGGGGCAAATGAAAAACTGTTTTTT. It translates to CASSVSSGANEKLFF. The V gene is TRBV9, the J gene TRBJ1-4, with D possibly being TRBD1 (6 bases). V dropped 2 bases and J dropped 5 bases, with 13 bases sitting between them. The CDR3 loop spans 15 amino acids. Germline V gene data show CDR1 as SGDLS and CDR2 as YYNGEE.

The CDR3 DNA reads as TGTGCCACGGGGGGAGTCTACGAGCAGTACTTC. Encoded protein: CATGGVYEQYF. V gene TRBV6-6 combines with J gene TRBJ2-7; 7 bases align to TRBD2. The V segment lost 10 bases and the J segment 3 bases; nucleotides outside the gene matches: 3. The CDR3 length is 11 residues. Germline V lookup: CDR1 MNHNY, CDR2 SVGAGI (reference sequence).

The V gene is TRBV7-9, the J gene TRBJ2-5, with 9 bases lining up with TRBD2. Germline-derived CDR1 and CDR2 are SEHNR and FQNEAQ (reference sequence). The V gene end was trimmed by 4 bases and the J gene end by 5 bases; junction bases not matched to a gene: 8. The CDR3 is 15 residues long. CDR3 nucleotides: TGTGCCAGCAGCTCAACGGATACTAGCGGGGAGACCCAGTACTTC. Translation: CASSSTDTSGETQYF.

The chain employs TRBV4-3 and TRBJ2-6; D is uncertain. Trimming removed 1 base from V and 1 base from J, with 14 bases in between. From germline, CDR1 is LGHNA and CDR2 YSLEER. The CDR3 length is 18 residues. This chain's CDR3 is CASSQAADSVSGANVLTF. The CDR3, as DNA: TGCGCCAGCAGCCAAGCCGCCGATTCGGTTTCTGGGGCCAACGTCCTGACTTTC.

This clone was observed a single time. CDR3 protein: CASSLIGQGPVEQFF. Here the CDR3 DNA reads TGTGCCAGTAGTCTCATCGGCCAGGGCCCGGTCGAGCAGTTCTTC. The rearrangement uses TRBV19 and TRBJ2-1, with D possibly matching TRBD1 (5 bases). This CDR3 spans 15 amino acids. Germline V lookup: CDR1 LNHDA, CDR2 SQIVND (reference sequence). Trimming pared 5 bases from V and 10 bases from J, leaving 21 bases between.

This rearrangement joins TRBV19 to TRBJ2-1; D might be TRBD2 (5 bases). Trimming stripped 5 bases from V and 2 bases from J, with 10 bases between. The CDR3 has 14 amino acids. Germline CDR1 and CDR2: LNHDA and SQIVND (reference sequence). CDR3 residues: CASSLGDAYNEQFF. The CDR3 DNA reads TGTGCCAGTAGTCTCGGGGATGCCTACAATGAGCAGTTCTTC.

The V and J genes are TRBV5-1 and TRBJ2-1; TRBD1 might be the D (6 bases). From germline, CDR1 is SGHRS and CDR2 YFSETQ. The V end was cut by 2 bases, the J end by 9 bases, with 12 bases between. The CDR3 has 13 residues. The chain's CDR3 is CASSLKGGSEQFF. The CDR3 coding sequence is TGCGCCAGCAGCTTAAAAGGGGGAAGTGAGCAGTTCTTC.

This clone is a singleton in its sample. The chain is built from TRBV29-1 and TRBJ2-7; 7 nucleotides agree with TRBD1. This CDR3 region has 14 residues. J was trimmed by 4 bases and V by 6 bases; bases with no gene match: 12. Germline lookup yields CDR1 SQVTM and CDR2 ANQGSEA. CDR3: CSVNPPGQPYEQYF. CDR3 nucleotide sequence: TGCAGCGTCAATCCGCCGGGACAGCCGTACGAGCAGTACTTC.

The chain couples TRBV11-2 to TRBJ1-5, with a weak D call TRBD1 (5 bases). V was pared by 1 base and J by 6 bases, with 10 bases between. CDR1 and CDR2 (germline): SGHAT, FQNNGV. This CDR3 has 14 amino acids. The CDR3 DNA follows: TGTGCCAGCAGCTTAGCGGGGGGGGGTCAGCCCCAGCATTTT. Protein product: CASSLAGGGQPQHF.

This clone was seen a few times. The CDR3: CASSLGDMNTEAFF. The CDR3 DNA follows: TGTGCCAGCAGCTTAGGGGACATGAACACTGAAGCTTTCTTT. V is TRBV5-4 and J is TRBJ1-1; tentative D call: TRBD1 (6 bases). The CDR3 length is 14 residues. V lost 2 bases, J lost 0 bases, and 8 bases lay in between. Germline assignment: CDR1 SGHNT and CDR2 YYREEE (reference sequence).